This TCR beta chain was found in a study of T cell responses to AZD1222 COVID-19 vaccine. V lost 6 bases to trimming and J lost 8 bases; unmatched junction nucleotides: 10. The CDR3 extends over 15 amino acids. CDR1 and CDR2 (germline): SGHRS, YFSETQ. Profiling relied on immunoSEQ multiplex PCR, and the TCRdb table lists in-frame clones only, not all of them. The sample yields roughly 130,000 clones, 88% seen once. This chain uses TRBV5-1 with TRBJ1-4; 10 positions match TRBD1. Material: peripheral blood, obtained on day 0 of AZD1222 vaccination. The clonotype was recovered from an adult in good health. The CDR3 DNA is TGCGCCAGCAACCTGGGACAGGGGCATCTAGAAAAACTGTTTTTT. As protein: CASNLGQGHLEKLFF.